The present TCR beta chain was sequenced within a study of cytomegalovirus exposure and HLA in healthy donors. Overall study findings and caveats: CMV antigen specificity was confirmed in vitro for a few CMV-associated chains. TCR clusters originating in the first cohort tended to co-occur in the roughly 120 validation repertoires, according to a later analysis. Altogether, 170 or so TCR beta chains were recorded as cytomegalovirus-associated.

Only in-frame clones appear in the TCRdb table, and some are missing; sequencing was by immunoSEQ multiplex PCR. The sample has about 130,000 clones, about 80% seen once. About this clone: Its matching antigen is unknown.

Germline V gene data show CDR1 as SGHTA and CDR2 as FQGTGA. This CDR3 contains 16 residues. V gave up 0 bases and J gave up 4 bases; unmatched junction bases: 3. The clonotype comes from a man aged 25-45 years in good health and CMV-seropositive. The chain carries TRBV7-3 and TRBJ2-1; TRBD1 matches at 10 bases. Sequenced: PBMCs. CDR3 in amino acids: CASSLTWTGGYNEQFF. CDR3 DNA: TGTGCCAGCAGCTTAACATGGACAGGGGGTTACAATGAGCAGTTCTTC.